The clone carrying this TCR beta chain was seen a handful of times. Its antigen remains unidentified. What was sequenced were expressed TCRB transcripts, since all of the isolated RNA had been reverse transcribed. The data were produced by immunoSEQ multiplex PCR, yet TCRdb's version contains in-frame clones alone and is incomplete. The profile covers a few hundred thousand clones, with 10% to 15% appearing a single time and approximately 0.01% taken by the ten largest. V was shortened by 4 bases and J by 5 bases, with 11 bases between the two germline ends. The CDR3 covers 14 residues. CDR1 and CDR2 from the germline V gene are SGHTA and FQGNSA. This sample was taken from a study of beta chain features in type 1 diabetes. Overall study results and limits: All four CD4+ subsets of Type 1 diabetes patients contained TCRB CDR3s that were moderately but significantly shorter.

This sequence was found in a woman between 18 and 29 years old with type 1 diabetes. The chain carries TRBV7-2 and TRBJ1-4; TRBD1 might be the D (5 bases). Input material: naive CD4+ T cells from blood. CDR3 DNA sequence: TGTGCCAGCAGCTCCCAGGGCGGCAATGAAAAACTGTTTTTT. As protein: CASSSQGGNEKLFF.